One sample yielded the 18 T cell receptor beta chains listed below, sequenced in a study of blood T cell repertoires in COVID-19. The table came from immunoSEQ multiplex PCR; TCRdb's copy has only in-frame clones and leaves some out. The data contain under 200,000 clones, about 84% of them singletons. The sample consisted of PBMCs or T cells enriched from blood (not recorded which). Every receptor here comes from a man aged 35-49 years with acute COVID-19.

This clone was picked up a small number of times. V is TRBV7-2 and J is TRBJ2-3; the match to TRBD1 covers 7 bases. Germline CDR1 is SGHTA and CDR2 is FQGNSA. V was clipped by 5 bases and J by 5 bases; unmatched bases: 13. The CDR3 is made up of 16 amino acids. CDR3 in DNA: TGTGCCAGCAGCACCCCAACCACAGGGGTGAAAGATACGCAGTATTTT. Encoded protein: CASSTPTTGVKDTQYF.

The rearrangement joins TRBV9 to TRBJ2-2; 7 nucleotides match TRBD1. The trim removed 3 bases at V and 5 bases at J, leaving 7 bases unmatched. This CDR3 region has 15 residues. Germline CDR1 reads SGDLS; CDR2 reads YYNGEE. The CDR3 DNA reads TGTGCCAGCAGCGAGGGGACAGCATGGACCGGGGAGCTGTTTTTT. This codes for CASSEGTAWTGELFF.

This clone was observed once. This chain links TRBV7-9 with TRBJ1-1; no definite D call. The CDR3 extends over 12 amino acids. V was clipped by 11 bases and J by 1 base, with 11 bases between them. The germline V gene encodes CDR1 SEHNR and CDR2 FQNEAQ (reference sequence). CDR3 sequence: CAASSENTEAFF. The CDR3 DNA reads as TGTGCCGCAAGTTCAGAGAACACTGAAGCTTTCTTT.

This chain joins TRBV19 and TRBJ2-2; D may be TRBD1 (6 bases). From germline, CDR1 is LNHDA and CDR2 SQIVND (reference sequence). The CDR3 totals 17 residues. V was clipped by 0 bases and J by 5 bases, with 16 bases between them. CDR3 nucleotides: TGTGCCAGTAGTATAGATCTATGGGGTCAGGGGACCGGGGAGCTGTTTTTT. Translation gives CASSIDLWGQGTGELFF. The variable domain in full, with the rest retrieved from reference TRBV19 and TRBJ2-2, is DGGITQSPKYLFRKEGQNVTLSCEQNLNHDAMYWYRQDPGQGLRLIYYSQIVNDFQKGDIAEGYSVSREKKESFPLTVTSAQKNPTAFYLCASSIDLWGQGTGELFFGEGSRLTVL.

The V call is TRBV27, the J call TRBJ1-6; 9 nucleotides agree with TRBD1. CDR1 is MNHEY and CDR2 is SMNVEV in the germline V gene (reference sequence). This CDR3 is built from 14 residues. V lost 4 bases, J lost 7 bases, and 2 bases stayed unmatched. CDR3 loop: CASSYGTGNSPLHF. CDR3 bases: TGTGCCAGCAGTTACGGGACAGGGAATTCACCCCTCCACTTT.

This chain uses TRBV30 with TRBJ2-2; D perhaps matches TRBD1 (6 bases). CDR1 is GTSNPN and CDR2 is SVGIG in the germline V gene (reference sequence). V shed 0 bases and J shed 1 base, with 9 bases lying between them. The CDR3 loop spans 15 amino acids. The DNA of the CDR3 is TGTGCCTGGAGTGTGGGACACAAGAACACCGGGGAGCTGTTTTTT. Its translation is CAWSVGHKNTGELFF.

The V gene is TRBV7-9, the J gene TRBJ1-2; maybe TRBD1 (5 bases). The CDR3 consists of 16 residues. V was shortened by 3 bases and J by 5 bases, with 19 bases between the two germline ends. Germline values: CDR1 SEHNR, CDR2 FQNEAQ (reference sequence). The DNA of the CDR3 is TGTGCCAGCAGCTTCTCACTGGACACGACCGTATATGGCTACACCTTC. Protein product: CASSFSLDTTVYGYTF.

This clone was recorded only once. The chain recombines TRBV24-1 with TRBJ2-1; 9 bases line up with TRBD2. The CDR3 consists of 16 residues. V gave up 3 bases and J gave up 7 bases; unmatched junction bases: 9. The germline V gene has CDR1 KGHDR and CDR2 SFDVKD. The CDR3 DNA reads as TGTGCCACCAGTGATCCATCCCTAGCGGGACTAAATGAGCAGTTCTTC. It codes for CATSDPSLAGLNEQFF.

This rearrangement joins TRBV2 to TRBJ2-1; TRBD2 matches 12 bases. The germline gives CDR1 SNHLY, CDR2 FYNNEI. V dropped 4 bases and J dropped 3; count of bases not matched to a gene: 4. The CDR3 has 16 residues. CDR3 DNA: TGTGCCAGCAGTGGAAGACTAGCGGGAGTCTACAATGAGCAGTTCTTC. It codes for CASSGRLAGVYNEQFF.

V is TRBV28 and J is TRBJ1-5, with 8 bases fitting TRBD1. CDR3 size: 13 residues. J was trimmed by 5 bases and V by 4 bases; bases with no gene match: 1. Germline V lookup: CDR1 MDHEN, CDR2 SYDVKM. The CDR3: CASSSGGYQPQHF. CDR3 in DNA: TGTGCCAGCAGTTCAGGGGGCTATCAGCCCCAGCATTTT.

This CDR3 is CASSELGWDLNEKLFF. The DNA for the CDR3 is TGTGCCAGCAGTGAATTGGGATGGGACTTAAATGAAAAACTGTTTTTT. This chain links TRBV6-1 with TRBJ1-4; the D gene is possibly TRBD1 (5 bases). V lost 2 bases and J 5 bases, leaving 15 bases between the germline ends. CDR3 length: 16 residues. Germline V CDR1 and CDR2: MNHNS, SASEGT.

The chain employs TRBV24-1 and TRBJ2-3; D is unresolved. Looked up from germline, CDR1 is KGHDR and CDR2 is SFDVKD. The V end was cut by 6 bases, the J end by 0 bases, with 12 bases between. This CDR3 is built from 15 residues. In nucleotides, the CDR3 is TGTGCCACCAGTTCTACCCGATCTAGCACAGATACGCAGTATTTT. It translates to CATSSTRSSTDTQYF.

A remark on this clone: With a much larger clone just one base away, this may be a read error. The chain has TRBV7-2 and TRBJ2-3, with a possible D match to TRBD1 (5 bases). Germline V gene data show CDR1 as SGHTA and CDR2 as FQGNSA. This CDR3 has 14 residues. The V end was cut by 4 bases, the J end by 0 bases, with 8 bases between. The CDR3 protein is CASSSRQSTDTQYF. The CDR3 bases are TGTGCCAGCAGCTCCCGACAGAGCACAGATACGCAGTATTTT.

The rearrangement uses TRBV3-1 (or the pseudogene TRBV3-2) and TRBJ2-2; weak D call: TRBD2 (5 bases). Per the germline V gene, CDR1 is LGHDT and CDR2 is YNNKEL (reference sequence). This CDR3 region has 15 residues. With 6 bases removed from V and 6 bases from J, the gap between germline ends came to 17 bases. The CDR3 DNA reads TGTGCCAGCAGTAAGGACTGGGAGTGGGCCGGGGAGCTGTTTTTT. Its protein is CASSKDWEWAGELFF.

The V and J genes are TRBV13 and TRBJ1-1; possible D gene TRBD1, 5 bases. The V and J ends lost 4 bases and 0 bases respectively, with 6 bases between them. CDR3 length: 13 amino acids. Germline V gives CDR1 PRHDT, CDR2 FYEKMQ (reference sequence). DNA of the CDR3: TGTGCCAGCAGCTCGACAGTGAACACTGAAGCTTTCTTT. This sequence encodes CASSSTVNTEAFF.

The CDR3 sequence is CASSFSGSADTQYF. The CDR3 DNA reads TGTGCCAGCAGTTTTAGCGGGAGTGCAGATACGCAGTATTTT. This chain uses TRBV2 with TRBJ2-3; 9 bases fit TRBD2. Germline CDR1 reads SNHLY; CDR2 reads FYNNEI. V lost 5 bases and J lost 4; bases outside the gene matches: 4. CDR3 length equals 14 residues.

The chain recombines TRBV6-5 with TRBJ2-5; 8 nucleotides align to TRBD1. This CDR3 is built from 14 residues. Germline CDR1 MNHEY, CDR2 SVGAGI. The V and J ends lost 5 bases and 2 bases, in that order; junction bases with no gene match: 4. The CDR3 sequence is CASSPWTGQETQYF. The CDR3 nucleotides are TGTGCCAGCAGTCCCTGGACAGGGCAAGAGACCCAGTACTTC.

The V gene is TRBV4-2, the J gene TRBJ1-1; no definite D call. Germline loops: CDR1 LGHNA, CDR2 YNFKEQ. Between the trimmed V and J ends, which lost 4 bases and 5 bases, there was a span of 26 bases. The CDR3 runs 18 residues. The CDR3 spells CASSPAGAVMRRETEAFF. DNA for the CDR3: TGTGCCAGCAGCCCCGCCGGAGCGGTAATGAGGAGGGAAACTGAAGCTTTCTTT.